The 25 T cell receptor beta chains below were found in one sample sequenced in a study of spatial heterogeneity in lung cancer. One entry per CDR3 protein, called by TCRdb with MiXCR from the 5' RACE reads. The sample contains about 1,500 distinct CDR3 sequences, around 13% of which appear only once. Time point here: sample taken at primary tumor resection. The specimen was normal lung tissue next to the tumor, collected at surgery. The source of these receptors is a male donor with early-stage non-small cell lung cancer.

The chain carries TRBV7-2 and TRBJ2-3, with D tentatively TRBD1 or TRBD2 (6 bases each). Deletions cut 8 bases from V and 0 bases from J, with 15 bases between. Germline lookup yields CDR1 SGHTA and CDR2 FQGNSA. The CDR3 consists of 15 residues. In DNA form, the CDR3 reads TGTGCCAGCCGAACCTCGGGGGCTAGCACAGATACGCAGTATTTT. Amino acids: CASRTSGASTDTQYF. The variable domain in full, with the rest retrieved from reference TRBV7-2 and TRBJ2-3, is GAGVSQSPSNKVTEKGKDVELRCDPISGHTALYWYRQSLGQGLEFLIYFQGNSAPDKSGLPSDRFSAERTGGSVSTLTIQRTQQEDSAVYLCASRTSGASTDTQYFGPGTRLTVL.

This clonotype occurred many times. A much larger clone differs from this one at a single base, so this may be a read error. V and J are TRBV12-3 or TRBV12-4 and TRBJ2-7; 7 bases line up with TRBD2. Trimming removed 3 bases from V and 6 bases from J; junction bases left unmatched: 17. The CDR3 consists of 17 residues. The CDR3 loop is CASSFVLGARESPEQYF. CDR3 nucleotides: TGTGCCAGCAGTTTCGTCCTCGGGGCGCGGGAGTCCCCCGAGCAGTACTTC.

By sample share, this clonotype is medium-sized. The chain carries TRBV28 and TRBJ1-5, with 8 bases aligning to TRBD1. The germline CDR1 and CDR2 sequences are MDHEN and SYDVKM. The junction had 6 bases not matched to a gene; V was cut back by 5 bases and J by 3 bases. This CDR3 comprises 15 residues. CDR3: CASSKTGAANQPQHF. The CDR3 DNA sequence: TGTGCCAGCAGTAAGACAGGGGCGGCCAATCAGCCCCAGCATTTT.

Sample share makes this clonotype large (0.1 to 1%). V gene TRBV12-3 or TRBV12-4 combines with J gene TRBJ1-5, with TRBD1 as a possible D gene (5 bases). The CDR3 is made up of 14 amino acids. V was pared by 5 bases and J by 5 bases, with 13 bases between. The CDR3 DNA sequence: TGTGCCAGCAGTGGGGCGACATCAGATCAGCCCCAGCATTTT. It specifies CASSGATSDQPQHF.

This clonotype is large. The rearrangement joins TRBV2 to TRBJ2-1; 9 bases map to TRBD2. This CDR3 region has 14 residues. Germline-derived CDR1 and CDR2 are SNHLY and FYNNEI. The V gene end was trimmed by 8 bases and the J gene end by 4 bases; junction bases not matched to a gene: 6. The CDR3 sequence is CASSSGRTYNEQFF. CDR3 sequence (DNA): TGTGCCAGCTCCAGCGGGAGGACGTACAATGAGCAGTTCTTC.

By proportion, this clonotype is large. CDR3 residues: CASTLRQTGYNEQFF. The CDR3 DNA follows: TGTGCCAGCACCCTCCGGCAGACGGGCTACAATGAGCAGTTCTTC. The V gene is TRBV27, the J gene TRBJ2-1; D is uncertain. Germline V gene data show CDR1 as MNHEY and CDR2 as SMNVEV (reference sequence). Trimming left V 7 bases short and J 3 bases short, with 16 bases between. This CDR3 spans 15 amino acids.

This clonotype is medium-sized. The chain couples TRBV6-5 to TRBJ2-4, with 7 nucleotides matching TRBD2. CDR1 and CDR2 (germline): MNHEY, SVGAGI. Trimming at V came to 6 bases and at J to 1 base, leaving 6 bases not matched to a gene. The CDR3 covers 15 residues. The CDR3 loop reads CASRELSGAKNIQYF. In nucleotides, the CDR3 is TGTGCCAGCAGGGAACTTAGCGGGGCCAAAAACATTCAGTACTTC.

This clonotype ranks as medium-sized (0.01 to 0.1%). V gene TRBV20-1 combines with J gene TRBJ2-2; tentatively, D is TRBD1 (5 bases). Looked up from germline, CDR1 is DFQATT and CDR2 is SNEGSKA (reference sequence). The V end was cut by 0 bases, the J end by 4 bases, with 18 bases between. This CDR3 region has 17 residues. Here the CDR3 DNA reads TGCAGTGCTAGAGATCAGGGCCCAAGAAGGGGCACCGGGGAGCTGTTTTTT. Translation: CSARDQGPRRGTGELFF.

Within the sample, this clonotype is medium-sized. The chain carries TRBV19 and TRBJ2-7, with no clear D. CDR1 and CDR2 (germline): LNHDA, SQIVND (reference sequence). Trimming pared 5 bases from V and 0 bases from J, leaving 14 bases between. The length of the CDR3 is 15 residues. CDR3 loop: CASSWDSQTSYEQYF. In nucleotides, the CDR3 is TGTGCCAGTAGTTGGGATTCCCAGACCTCCTACGAGCAGTACTTC.

This chain joins TRBV6-5 and TRBJ2-3; 9 positions agree with TRBD1. Germline loops: CDR1 MNHEY, CDR2 SVGAGI. The V gene end was trimmed by 4 bases and the J gene end by 8 bases; junction bases not matched to a gene: 13. The CDR3 has 16 amino acids. In nucleotides, the CDR3 is TGTGCCAGCAGTTTCAGCACAGGGGGCAGGGTGGTTACGCAGTATTTT. Protein sequence: CASSFSTGGRVVTQYF.

This clonotype ranks as hyperexpanded. The gene calls are TRBV11-2 and TRBJ2-7, with D unresolved. Germline values: CDR1 SGHAT, CDR2 FQNNGV. The ends were cut back, 4 bases at V and 7 bases at J, with 11 bases in the middle. CDR3 length: 12 residues. CDR3 sequence reads: CASSSSPEEQYF. For the CDR3, the DNA is TGTGCCAGCAGCTCCTCCCCGGAGGAGCAGTACTTC.

V is TRBV29-1 and J is TRBJ2-1, with D perhaps being TRBD1 or TRBD2 (5 bases each). This CDR3 contains 15 residues. V gave up 1 base and J gave up 4 bases, with 14 bases separating them. Germline CDR1 SQVTM, CDR2 ANQGSEA. CDR3 DNA sequence: TGCAGCGTTGAAGGTGTGGGGGAGAAATACAATGAGCAGTTCTTC. This gives the protein CSVEGVGEKYNEQFF.

This clonotype is medium-sized (0.01 to 0.1%) in the sample. V and J are TRBV20-1 and TRBJ1-5, with a weak D call TRBD1 (5 bases). Germline-derived CDR1 and CDR2 are DFQATT and SNEGSKA (reference sequence). This CDR3 spans 13 amino acids. V dropped 3 bases and J dropped 7 bases, with 13 bases sitting between them. The CDR3 loop is CSASWDAVQPQHF. CDR3 nucleotides: TGCAGTGCTAGTTGGGACGCTGTCCAGCCCCAGCATTTT.

The rearrangement joins TRBV7-3 to TRBJ2-7; D unclear. Looked up from germline, CDR1 is SGHTA and CDR2 is FQGTGA. V gave up 3 bases and J gave up 7 bases, with 10 bases separating them. The CDR3 spans 12 residues. CDR3 nucleotides: TGTGCCAGCAGCTTCGGCCCAATGGAGCAGTACTTC. It is translated as CASSFGPMEQYF.

This clonotype is termed hyperexpanded. The rearrangement uses TRBV28 and TRBJ2-7; D may be TRBD2 (6 bases). This CDR3 contains 13 residues. Per germline, CDR1 MDHEN and CDR2 SYDVKM. V shed 5 bases and J shed 5 bases, with 13 bases lying between them. The CDR3 DNA reads as TGTGCCAGCAGTCCTAACGAGCGGGACGAGCAGTACTTC. Translation: CASSPNERDEQYF.

V and J are TRBV6-1 and TRBJ1-1; 11 nucleotides match TRBD1. Trimming removed 0 bases from V and 4 bases from J; junction bases left unmatched: 1. This CDR3 has 15 amino acids. Germline CDR1 and CDR2: MNHNS and SASEGT. The CDR3 is CASSEAGTGGTEAFF. DNA for the CDR3: TGTGCCAGCAGTGAAGCGGGGACAGGGGGCACTGAAGCTTTCTTT.

This clonotype ranks as medium-sized. V usage is TRBV3-1 and J usage is TRBJ1-1, with D perhaps TRBD1 (6 bases). This CDR3 contains 14 residues. CDR1 LGHDT and CDR2 YNNKEL come from the germline V gene (reference sequence). Trimming took 7 bases from V and 6 from J, leaving 18 bases between them. CDR3 bases: TGTGCCAGCACTGTAAATTTAGGGGGGTCTGAAGCTTTCTTT. Residues: CASTVNLGGSEAFF.

This clonotype counts as medium-sized. The chain couples TRBV7-6 to TRBJ1-5; D is undetermined. This CDR3 is built from 13 residues. Trimming removed 5 bases at V and 5 bases at J, with 10 bases between. Looked up from germline, CDR1 is SGHVS and CDR2 is FNYEAQ. CDR3 protein: CASSVGRDQPQHF. Written as DNA, the CDR3 is TGTGCCAGCAGCGTAGGAAGAGATCAGCCCCAGCATTTT.

This clonotype showed up many times. V gene TRBV3-1 combines with J gene TRBJ2-5, with 9 positions matching TRBD2. CDR1 is LGHDT and CDR2 is YNNKEL in the germline V gene (reference sequence). This CDR3 is 17 amino acids long. Unmatched junction bases numbered 14, after V lost 5 bases and J lost 4 bases. The CDR3 DNA reads TGTGCCAGCAGCTCCCGAAAGGTAGCGGGAGAGGGAGAGACCCAGTACTTC. Encoded protein: CASSSRKVAGEGETQYF.

By proportion, this clonotype is large. The gene calls are TRBV7-3 and TRBJ2-3; 7 nucleotides match TRBD2. The J segment lost 1 base and the V segment lost 1 base, leaving 5 bases of the junction unmatched. The germline V gene has CDR1 SGHTA and CDR2 FQGTGA. The CDR3 has 16 amino acids. CDR3 sequence (DNA): TGTGCCAGCAGCTTAAATATGGCGGGAGGCACAGATACGCAGTATTTT. It is translated as CASSLNMAGGTDTQYF. The complete variable domain, with remaining parts taken from reference TRBV7-3 and TRBJ2-3, reads GAGVSQTPSNKVTEKGKYVELRCDPISGHTALYWYRQSLGQGPEFLIYFQGTGAADDSGLPNDRFFAVRPEGSVSTLKIQRTERGDSAVYLCASSLNMAGGTDTQYFGPGTRLTVL.

By sample fraction, this clonotype is medium-sized. The chain carries TRBV29-1 and TRBJ2-2, with TRBD1 matching over 9 bases. This CDR3 is built from 15 residues. The V gene's germline CDR1 is SQVTM and CDR2 ANQGSEA. Trimming removed 6 bases from V and 5 bases from J; junction bases left unmatched: 10. The CDR3 here is CSVASGTGRTGELFF. The CDR3 coding sequence is TGCAGCGTCGCTTCCGGGACAGGGCGAACCGGGGAGCTGTTTTTT.

In its sample, this clonotype is medium-sized. The chain uses TRBV10-2 and TRBJ2-3; D is undetermined. With 2 bases removed from V and 4 bases from J, the gap between germline ends came to 1 base. This CDR3 is built from 11 residues. CDR1 is WSHSY and CDR2 is SAAADI in the germline V gene. The CDR3 spells CASSEADTQYF. The CDR3 DNA sequence: TGCGCCAGCAGTGAGGCAGATACGCAGTATTTT.

The genes are TRBV4-1 and TRBJ1-5, with 9 positions matching TRBD1. J was trimmed by 5 bases and V by 1 base; bases with no gene match: 9. The CDR3 loop spans 17 amino acids. Germline V gene data show CDR1 as MGHRA and CDR2 as YSYEKL. CDR3 DNA sequence: TGCGCCAGCAGCCAAGGCGGGACAGGGTACGAGCATCAGCCCCAGCATTTT. Translated: CASSQGGTGYEHQPQHF.

Relative to its sample, this clonotype is medium-sized. This sequence joins TRBV27 and TRBJ2-7; maybe TRBD2 (7 bases). Trimming took off 7 bases at V and 6 bases at J, with 28 bases between the two ends. This CDR3 comprises 17 residues. The germline CDR1 and CDR2 sequences are MNHEY and SMNVEV (reference sequence). This CDR3 is CASTGGGGGLGTGEQYF. CDR3 bases: TGTGCCAGCACCGGAGGGGGTGGAGGACTAGGAACGGGCGAGCAGTACTTC.

J is TRBJ2-6 and V is TRBV28; tentative D call: TRBD2 (6 bases). Trimming took 7 bases from V and 2 from J, leaving 12 bases between them. Germline V gene lookup returns CDR1 MDHEN and CDR2 SYDVKM. The CDR3 runs to 15 residues. The chain's CDR3 is CASTLGGPGANVLTF. DNA of the CDR3: TGTGCCAGCACTCTTGGAGGGCCTGGGGCCAACGTCCTGACTTTC. The variable domain in full, completed from reference TRBV28 and TRBJ2-6, reads DVKVTQSSRYLVKRTGEKVFLECVQDMDHENMFWYRQDPGLGLRLIYFSYDVKMKEKGDIPEGYSVSREKKERFSLILESASTNQTSMYLCASTLGGPGANVLTFGAGSRLTVL.